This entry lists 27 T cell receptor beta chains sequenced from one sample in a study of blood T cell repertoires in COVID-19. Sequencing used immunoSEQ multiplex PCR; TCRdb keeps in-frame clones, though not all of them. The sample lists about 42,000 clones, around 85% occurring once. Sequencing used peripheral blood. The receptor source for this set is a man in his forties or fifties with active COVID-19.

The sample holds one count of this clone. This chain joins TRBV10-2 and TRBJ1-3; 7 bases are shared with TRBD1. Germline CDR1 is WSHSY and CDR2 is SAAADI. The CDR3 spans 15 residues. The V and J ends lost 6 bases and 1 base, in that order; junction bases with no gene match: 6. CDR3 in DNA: TGCGCCAGCAGAGACTCGACAGGGTCTGGAAACACCATATATTTT. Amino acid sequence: CASRDSTGSGNTIYF.

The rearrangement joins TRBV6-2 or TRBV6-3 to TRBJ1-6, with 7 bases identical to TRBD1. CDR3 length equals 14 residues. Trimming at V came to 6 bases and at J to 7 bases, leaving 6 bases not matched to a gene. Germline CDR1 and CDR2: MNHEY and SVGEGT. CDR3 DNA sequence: TGTGCCAGCAGCGAGGACAGGTCCAATTCACCCCTCCACTTT. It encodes CASSEDRSNSPLHF.

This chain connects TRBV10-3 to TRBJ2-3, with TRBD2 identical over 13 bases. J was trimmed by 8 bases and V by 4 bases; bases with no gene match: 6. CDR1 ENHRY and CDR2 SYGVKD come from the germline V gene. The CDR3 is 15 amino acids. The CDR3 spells CAISVLAGGPGTQYF. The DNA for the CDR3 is TGTGCCATCAGTGTACTAGCGGGAGGGCCTGGTACGCAGTATTTT.

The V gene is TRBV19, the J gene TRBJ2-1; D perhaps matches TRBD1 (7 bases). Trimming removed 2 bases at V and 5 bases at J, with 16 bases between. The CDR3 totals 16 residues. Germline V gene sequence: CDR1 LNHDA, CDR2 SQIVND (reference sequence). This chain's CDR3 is CASSINGRGAHNEQFF. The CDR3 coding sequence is TGTGCCAGTAGTATAAATGGCAGGGGGGCCCACAATGAGCAGTTCTTC. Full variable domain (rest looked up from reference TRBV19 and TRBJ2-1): DGGITQSPKYLFRKEGQNVTLSCEQNLNHDAMYWYRQDPGQGLRLIYYSQIVNDFQKGDIAEGYSVSREKKESFPLTVTSAQKNPTAFYLCASSINGRGAHNEQFFGPGTRLTVL.

The DNA of the CDR3 is TGTGCCAGCAGCCACTATACAGGGTTCAATCAGCCCCAGCATTTT. Amino acids: CASSHYTGFNQPQHF. The chain links TRBV7-2 to TRBJ1-5; weak D call: TRBD1 (6 bases). Trimming removed 5 bases at V and 3 bases at J, with 14 bases between. The length of the CDR3 is 15 residues. Germline lookup yields CDR1 SGHTA and CDR2 FQGNSA.

The CDR3 loop reads CASGPPGTGISYEQYF. CDR3 sequence (DNA): TGTGCTAGTGGTCCCCCCGGGACAGGGATCTCCTACGAGCAGTACTTC. V gene TRBV12-5 combines with J gene TRBJ2-7; 9 bases are shared with TRBD1. With 5 bases clipped from V and 0 bases from J, the junction kept 8 bases outside the gene matches. This CDR3 region has 16 residues. Germline assignment: CDR1 LGHNT and CDR2 FRNRAP.

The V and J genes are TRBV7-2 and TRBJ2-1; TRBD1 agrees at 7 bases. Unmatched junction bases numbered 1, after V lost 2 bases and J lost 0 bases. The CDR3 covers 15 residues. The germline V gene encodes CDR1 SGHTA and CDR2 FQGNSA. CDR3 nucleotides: TGTGCCAGCAGCTTATCAGGGGGCTCCTACAATGAGCAGTTCTTC. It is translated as CASSLSGGSYNEQFF.

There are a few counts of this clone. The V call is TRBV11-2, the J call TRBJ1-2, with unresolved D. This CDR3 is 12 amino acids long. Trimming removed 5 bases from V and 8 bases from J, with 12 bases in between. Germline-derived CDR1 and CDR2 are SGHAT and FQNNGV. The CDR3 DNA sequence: TGTGCCAGCAGCCTCTCCGGGAAGGGCTACACCTTC. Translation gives CASSLSGKGYTF.

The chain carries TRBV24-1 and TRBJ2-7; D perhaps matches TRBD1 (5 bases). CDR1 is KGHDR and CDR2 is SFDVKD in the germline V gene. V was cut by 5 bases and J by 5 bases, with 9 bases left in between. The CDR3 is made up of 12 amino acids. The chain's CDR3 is CATSGGRNEQYF. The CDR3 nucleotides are TGTGCCACCAGTGGGGGCAGAAACGAGCAGTACTTC.

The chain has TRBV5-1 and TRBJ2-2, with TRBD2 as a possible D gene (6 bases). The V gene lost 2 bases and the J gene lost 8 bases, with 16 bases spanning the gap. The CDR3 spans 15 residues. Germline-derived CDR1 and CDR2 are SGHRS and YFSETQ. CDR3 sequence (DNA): TGCGCCAGCAGCTTTGAGGGGAGGAGCACGGGGGAGCTGTTTTTT. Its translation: CASSFEGRSTGELFF.

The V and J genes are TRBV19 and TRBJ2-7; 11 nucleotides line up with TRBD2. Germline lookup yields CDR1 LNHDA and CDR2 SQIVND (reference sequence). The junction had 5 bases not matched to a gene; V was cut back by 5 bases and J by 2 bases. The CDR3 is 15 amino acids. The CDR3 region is CASSAGLAVTYEQYF. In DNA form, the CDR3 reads TGTGCCAGTAGTGCGGGACTAGCGGTTACCTACGAGCAGTACTTC.

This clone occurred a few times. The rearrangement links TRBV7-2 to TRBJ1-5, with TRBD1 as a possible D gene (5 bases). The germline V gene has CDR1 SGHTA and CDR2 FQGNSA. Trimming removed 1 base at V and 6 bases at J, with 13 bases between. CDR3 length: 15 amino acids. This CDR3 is CASSLVGQGGQPQHF. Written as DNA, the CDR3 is TGTGCCAGCAGCTTAGTAGGGCAGGGCGGTCAGCCCCAGCATTTT.

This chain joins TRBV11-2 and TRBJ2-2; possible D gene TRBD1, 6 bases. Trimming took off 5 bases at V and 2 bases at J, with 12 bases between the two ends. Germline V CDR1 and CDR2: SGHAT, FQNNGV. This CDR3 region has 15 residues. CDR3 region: CASSLDSFNTGELFF. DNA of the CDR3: TGTGCCAGCAGCCTGGACAGTTTTAACACCGGGGAGCTGTTTTTT.

As DNA, the CDR3 is TGTGCCCCTACGAGGGCGGGCTCTGGAAACACCATATATTTT. Amino acids: CAPTRAGSGNTIYF. The chain recombines TRBV3-1 (or the pseudogene TRBV3-2) with TRBJ1-3; unclear D gene. Per the germline V gene, CDR1 is LGHDT and CDR2 is YNNKEL (reference sequence). V was shortened by 11 bases and J by 0 bases, with 14 bases between the two germline ends. CDR3 size: 14 residues.

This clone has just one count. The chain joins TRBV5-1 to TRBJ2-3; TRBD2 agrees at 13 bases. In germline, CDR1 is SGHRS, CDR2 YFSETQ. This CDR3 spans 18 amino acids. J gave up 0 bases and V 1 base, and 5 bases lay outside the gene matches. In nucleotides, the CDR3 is TGCGCCAGCAGCTTGTTGACTAGCGGGAGGTCTAGCACAGATACGCAGTATTTT. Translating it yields CASSLLTSGRSSTDTQYF. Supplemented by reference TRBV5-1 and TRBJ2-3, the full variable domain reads KAGVTQTPRYLIKTRGQQVTLSCSPISGHRSVSWYQQTPGQGLQFLFEYFSETQRNKGNFPGRFSGRQFSNSRSEMNVSTLELGDSALYLCASSLLTSGRSSTDTQYFGPGTRLTVL.

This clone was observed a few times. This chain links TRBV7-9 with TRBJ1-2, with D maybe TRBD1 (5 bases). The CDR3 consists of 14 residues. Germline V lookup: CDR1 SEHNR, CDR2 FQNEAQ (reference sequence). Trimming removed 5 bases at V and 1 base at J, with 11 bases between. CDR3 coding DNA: TGTGCCAGCAGCGCGGCAGGGAATAACTATGGCTACACCTTC. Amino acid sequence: CASSAAGNNYGYTF.

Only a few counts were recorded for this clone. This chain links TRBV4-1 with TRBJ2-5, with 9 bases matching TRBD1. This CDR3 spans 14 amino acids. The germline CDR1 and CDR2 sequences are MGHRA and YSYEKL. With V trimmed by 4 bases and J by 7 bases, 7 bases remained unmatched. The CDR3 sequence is CASSRLGQGGTQYF. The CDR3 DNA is TGCGCCAGCAGCCGTCTGGGACAGGGAGGGACCCAGTACTTC.

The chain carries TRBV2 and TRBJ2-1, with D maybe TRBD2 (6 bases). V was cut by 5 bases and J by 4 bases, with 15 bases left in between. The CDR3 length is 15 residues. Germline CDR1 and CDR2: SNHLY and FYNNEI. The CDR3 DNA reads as TGTGCCAGCAGTATGACTAGGGGACCTTACAATGAGCAGTTCTTC. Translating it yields CASSMTRGPYNEQFF.

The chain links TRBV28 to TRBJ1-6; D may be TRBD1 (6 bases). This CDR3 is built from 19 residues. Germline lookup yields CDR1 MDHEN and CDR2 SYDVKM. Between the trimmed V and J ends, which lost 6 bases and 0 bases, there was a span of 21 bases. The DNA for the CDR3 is TGTGCCAGCAGCTTACTCGCTTACAGGGCTCGCTCCTATAATTCACCCCTCCACTTT. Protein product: CASSLLAYRARSYNSPLHF. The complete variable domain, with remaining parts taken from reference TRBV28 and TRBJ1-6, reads DVKVTQSSRYLVKRTGEKVFLECVQDMDHENMFWYRQDPGLGLRLIYFSYDVKMKEKGDIPEGYSVSREKKERFSLILESASTNQTSMYLCASSLLAYRARSYNSPLHFGNGTRLTVT.

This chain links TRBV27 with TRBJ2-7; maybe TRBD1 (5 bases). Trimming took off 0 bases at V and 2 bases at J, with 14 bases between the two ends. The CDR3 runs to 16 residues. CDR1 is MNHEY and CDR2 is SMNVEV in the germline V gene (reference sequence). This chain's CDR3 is CASSLSGRGRPYEQYF. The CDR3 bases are TGTGCCAGCAGTTTATCGGGAAGGGGCAGACCCTACGAGCAGTACTTC.

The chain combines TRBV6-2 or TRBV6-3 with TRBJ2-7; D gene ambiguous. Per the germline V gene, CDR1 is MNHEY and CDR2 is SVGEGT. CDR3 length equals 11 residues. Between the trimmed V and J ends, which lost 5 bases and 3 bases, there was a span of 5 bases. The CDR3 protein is CASSDNYEQYF. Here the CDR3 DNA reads TGTGCCAGCAGTGACAACTACGAGCAGTACTTC.

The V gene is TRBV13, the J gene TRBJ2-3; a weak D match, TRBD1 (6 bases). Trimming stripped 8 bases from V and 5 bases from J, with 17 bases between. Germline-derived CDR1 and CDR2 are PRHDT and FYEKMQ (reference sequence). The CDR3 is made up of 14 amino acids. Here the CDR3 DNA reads TGTGCCAGCGTGTGGGGGCGTGTTGGAGATACGCAGTATTTT. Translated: CASVWGRVGDTQYF. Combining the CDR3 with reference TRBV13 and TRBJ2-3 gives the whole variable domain AAGVIQSPRHLIKEKRETATLKCYPIPRHDTVYWYQQGPGQDPQFLISFYEKMQSDKGSIPDRFSAQQFSDYHSELNMSSLELGDSALYFCASVWGRVGDTQYFGPGTRLTVL.

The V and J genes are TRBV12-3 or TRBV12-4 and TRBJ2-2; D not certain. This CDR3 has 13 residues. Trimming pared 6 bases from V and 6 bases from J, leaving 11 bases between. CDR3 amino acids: CASRSRVSGELFF. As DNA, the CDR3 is TGTGCCAGCAGATCACGAGTTTCCGGGGAGCTGTTTTTT.

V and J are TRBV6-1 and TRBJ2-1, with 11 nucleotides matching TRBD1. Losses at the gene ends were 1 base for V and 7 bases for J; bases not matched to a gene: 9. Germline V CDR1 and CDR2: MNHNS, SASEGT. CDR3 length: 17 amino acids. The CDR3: CASSEGTGGRMSNEQFF. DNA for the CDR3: TGTGCCAGCAGTGAAGGGACAGGGGGCCGTATGTCGAATGAGCAGTTCTTC.

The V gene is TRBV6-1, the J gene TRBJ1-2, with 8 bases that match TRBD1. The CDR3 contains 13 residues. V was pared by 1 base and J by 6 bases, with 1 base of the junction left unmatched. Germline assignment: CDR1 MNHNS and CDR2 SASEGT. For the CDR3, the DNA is TGTGCCAGCAGTGAAGGGACAGGGAATGGCTACACCTTC. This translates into CASSEGTGNGYTF.

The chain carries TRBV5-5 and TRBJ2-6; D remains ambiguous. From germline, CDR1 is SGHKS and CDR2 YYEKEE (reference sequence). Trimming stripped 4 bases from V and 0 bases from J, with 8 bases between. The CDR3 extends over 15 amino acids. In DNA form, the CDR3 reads TGTGCCAGCAGCAGACGGGTCTCTGGGGCCAACGTCCTGACTTTC. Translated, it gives CASSRRVSGANVLTF.

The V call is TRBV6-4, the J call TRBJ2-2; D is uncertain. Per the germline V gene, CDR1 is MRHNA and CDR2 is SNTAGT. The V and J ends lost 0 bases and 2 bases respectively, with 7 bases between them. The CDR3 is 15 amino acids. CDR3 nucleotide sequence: TGTGCCAGCAGTGACTCGACTCATAACACCGGGGAGCTGTTTTTT. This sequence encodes CASSDSTHNTGELFF.